The clone carrying this T cell receptor delta chain was observed a few times. The target antigen is unknown. TCRdb's protein, taken from a much larger clone, differs from this DNA's translation at residue 3, likely owing to a read error; the protein displayed comes from the DNA. Vgamma9/Vdelta2+ and Vdelta2-negative gammadelta T cells were flow-sorted from PBMC for bulk sequencing. This CDR3 is 16 amino acids long. CDR1 is GEAIGNYY and CDR2 is EKD in the germline V gene. This record comes from a study of γδ T cells in repeated Plasmodium falciparum infection. Whole-study context: Malian gammadelta TCRs were studied during no-transmission periods and across acute malaria episodes.

Overall study findings and caveats: Waves of new clonotype selection appeared after repeated controlled infections in Vdelta2-negative, largely Vdelta1+, gammadelta T cells.

TCRdb called clones from the multiplex PCR reads again using CATT. The sample has approximately 60,000 delta-chain clones; over 1.5% are singletons. This TCR derives from a pool of human donors (malaria-infected and uninfected, not separated). The rearrangement uses TRDV2 and TRDJ1, with D possibly TRDD1 on 5 matching bases. Assignment of the J gene here rests on matching the DNA to germline, because TCRdb gives none. The sequencing input was gamma-delta T cells from blood. CDR3 coding DNA: TGTGCCAGTGAGGACACTATAGTGGGACAGATATACAAACTCATCTTT. This gives the protein CASEDTIVGQIYKLIF.